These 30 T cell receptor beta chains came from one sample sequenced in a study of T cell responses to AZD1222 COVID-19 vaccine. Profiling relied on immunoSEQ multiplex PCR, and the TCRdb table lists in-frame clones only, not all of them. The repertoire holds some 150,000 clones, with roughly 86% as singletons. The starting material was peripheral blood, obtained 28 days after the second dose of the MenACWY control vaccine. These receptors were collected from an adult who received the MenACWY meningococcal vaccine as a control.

This chain's CDR3 is CASSYTGTPKNTF. In DNA form, the CDR3 reads TGTGCCAGCAGCTATACCGGGACACCGAAGAACACCTTC. The chain links TRBV6-2 or TRBV6-3 to TRBJ1-2, with a tentative D call TRBD1 (6 bases). V gave up 6 bases and J gave up 12 bases, with 20 bases separating them. The germline V gene encodes CDR1 MNHEY and CDR2 SVGEGT. CDR3 length: 13 amino acids.

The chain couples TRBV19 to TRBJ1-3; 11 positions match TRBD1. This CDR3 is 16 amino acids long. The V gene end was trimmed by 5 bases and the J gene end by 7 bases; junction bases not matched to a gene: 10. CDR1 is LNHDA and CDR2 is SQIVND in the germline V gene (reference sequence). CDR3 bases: TGTGCCAGTAGTTGGGACAGGGGGAAGAGTCTGAACACCATATATTTT. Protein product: CASSWDRGKSLNTIYF.

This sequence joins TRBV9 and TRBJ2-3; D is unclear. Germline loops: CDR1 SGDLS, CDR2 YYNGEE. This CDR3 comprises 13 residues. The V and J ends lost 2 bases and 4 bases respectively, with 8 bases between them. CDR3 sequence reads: CASSVDGSDTQYF. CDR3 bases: TGTGCCAGCAGCGTGGACGGTTCAGATACGCAGTATTTT.

CDR3 sequence reads: CATSDAGTGATEAFF. In DNA, the CDR3 is TGTGCCACCAGTGATGCCGGTACAGGGGCCACTGAAGCTTTCTTT. The J gene is TRBJ1-1, the V gene TRBV24-1; 7 bases are a match to TRBD1. CDR1 is KGHDR and CDR2 is SFDVKD in the germline V gene. V shed 3 bases and J 4 bases; nucleotides not matched to a gene: 7. This CDR3 has 15 amino acids.

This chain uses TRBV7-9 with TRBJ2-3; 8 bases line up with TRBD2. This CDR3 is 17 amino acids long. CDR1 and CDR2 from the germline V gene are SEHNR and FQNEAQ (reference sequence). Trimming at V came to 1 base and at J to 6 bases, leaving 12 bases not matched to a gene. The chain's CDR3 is CASSLGHQRERHDTQYF. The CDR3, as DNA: TGTGCCAGCAGCTTAGGACATCAGCGGGAGAGACATGATACGCAGTATTTT. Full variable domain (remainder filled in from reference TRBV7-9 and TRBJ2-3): DTGVSQNPRHKITKRGQNVTFRCDPISEHNRLYWYRQTLGQGPEFLTYFQNEAQLEKSRLLSDRFSAERPKGSFSTLEIQRTEQGDSAMYLCASSLGHQRERHDTQYFGPGTRLTVL.

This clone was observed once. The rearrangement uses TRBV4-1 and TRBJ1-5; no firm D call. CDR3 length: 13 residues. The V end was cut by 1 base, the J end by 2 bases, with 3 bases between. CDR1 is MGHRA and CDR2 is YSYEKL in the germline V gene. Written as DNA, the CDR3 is TGCGCCAGCAGCCAAGGTCGCAATCAGCCCCAGCATTTT. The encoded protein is CASSQGRNQPQHF.

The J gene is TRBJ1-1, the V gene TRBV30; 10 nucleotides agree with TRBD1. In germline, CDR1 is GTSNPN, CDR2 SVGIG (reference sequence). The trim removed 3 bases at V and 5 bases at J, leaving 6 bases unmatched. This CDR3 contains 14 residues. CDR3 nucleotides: TGTGCCTGGAGGCGGACAGGGGGTGGTACTGAAGCTTTCTTT. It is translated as CAWRRTGGGTEAFF. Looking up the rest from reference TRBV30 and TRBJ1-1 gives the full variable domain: SQTIHQWPATLVQPVGSPLSLECTVEGTSNPNLYWYRQAAGRGLQLLFYSVGIGQISSEVPQNLSASRPQDRQFILSSKKLLLSDSGFYLCAWRRTGGGTEAFFGQGTRLTVV.

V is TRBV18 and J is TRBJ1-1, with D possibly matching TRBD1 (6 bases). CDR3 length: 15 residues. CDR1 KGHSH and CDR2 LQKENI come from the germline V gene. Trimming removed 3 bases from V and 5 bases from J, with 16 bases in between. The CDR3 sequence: CASSPGRGGVTEAFF. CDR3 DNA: TGTGCCAGCTCACCGGGACGAGGGGGAGTGACTGAAGCTTTCTTT.

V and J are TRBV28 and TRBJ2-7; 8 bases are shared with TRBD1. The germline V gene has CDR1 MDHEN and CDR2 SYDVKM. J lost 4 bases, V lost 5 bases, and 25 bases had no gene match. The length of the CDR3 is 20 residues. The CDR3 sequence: CASSPLTSGQGRLGFYEQYF. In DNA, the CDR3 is TGTGCCAGCAGTCCCCTTACTTCCGGACAGGGAAGGTTAGGCTTTTACGAGCAGTACTTC.

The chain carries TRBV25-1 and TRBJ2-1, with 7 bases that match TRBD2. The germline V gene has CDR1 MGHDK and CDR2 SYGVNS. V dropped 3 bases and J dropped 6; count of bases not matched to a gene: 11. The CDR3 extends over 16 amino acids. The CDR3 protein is CASSDPGREDANEQFF. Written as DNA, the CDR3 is TGTGCCAGCAGTGACCCTGGGAGGGAGGACGCCAATGAGCAGTTCTTC.

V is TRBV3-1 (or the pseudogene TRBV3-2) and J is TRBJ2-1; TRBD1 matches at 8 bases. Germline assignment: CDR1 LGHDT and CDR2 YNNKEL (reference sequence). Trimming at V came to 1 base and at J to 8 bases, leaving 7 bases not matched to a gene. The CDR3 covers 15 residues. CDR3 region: CASSQGTGLVDEQFF. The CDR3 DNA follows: TGTGCCAGCAGCCAAGGGACAGGGCTGGTCGATGAGCAGTTCTTC.

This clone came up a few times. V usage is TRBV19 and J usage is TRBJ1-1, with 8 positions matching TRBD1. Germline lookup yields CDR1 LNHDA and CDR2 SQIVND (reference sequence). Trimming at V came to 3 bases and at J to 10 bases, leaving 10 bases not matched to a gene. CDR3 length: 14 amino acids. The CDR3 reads CASSISETGEGAFF. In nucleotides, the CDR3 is TGTGCCAGTAGTATCTCCGAGACAGGGGAGGGAGCTTTCTTT.

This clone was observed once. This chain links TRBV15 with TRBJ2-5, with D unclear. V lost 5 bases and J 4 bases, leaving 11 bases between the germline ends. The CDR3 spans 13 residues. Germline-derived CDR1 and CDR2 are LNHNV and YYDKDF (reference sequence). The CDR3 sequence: CATSQSNGETQYF. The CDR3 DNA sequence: TGTGCCACCAGCCAGTCTAATGGAGAGACCCAGTACTTC.

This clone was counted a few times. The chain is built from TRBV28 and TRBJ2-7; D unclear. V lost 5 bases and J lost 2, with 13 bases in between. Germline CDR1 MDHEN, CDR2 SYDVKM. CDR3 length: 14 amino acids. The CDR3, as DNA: TGTGCCAGCAGTATTCAGGCCGGAGCCTACGAGCAGTACTTC. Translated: CASSIQAGAYEQYF.

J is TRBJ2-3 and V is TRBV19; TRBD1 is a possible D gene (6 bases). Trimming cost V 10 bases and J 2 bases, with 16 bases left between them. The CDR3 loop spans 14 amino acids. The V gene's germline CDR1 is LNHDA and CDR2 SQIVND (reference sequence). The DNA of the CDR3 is TGTGCCACCCGCCGGGACACTGACACAGATACGCAGTATTTT. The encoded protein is CATRRDTDTDTQYF.

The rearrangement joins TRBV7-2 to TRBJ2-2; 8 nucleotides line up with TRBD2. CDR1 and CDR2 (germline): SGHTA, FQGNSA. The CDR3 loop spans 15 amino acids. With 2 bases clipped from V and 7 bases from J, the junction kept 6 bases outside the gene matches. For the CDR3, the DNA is TGTGCCAGCAGCTTACAGCGGGAGTCGAACGGGGAGCTGTTTTTT. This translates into CASSLQRESNGELFF.

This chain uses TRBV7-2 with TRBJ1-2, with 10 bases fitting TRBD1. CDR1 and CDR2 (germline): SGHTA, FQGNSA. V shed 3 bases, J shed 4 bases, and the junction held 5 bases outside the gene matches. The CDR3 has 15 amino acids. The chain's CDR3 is CASSLGQGPSYGYTF. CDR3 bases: TGTGCCAGCAGCTTGGGACAGGGGCCATCCTATGGCTACACCTTC.

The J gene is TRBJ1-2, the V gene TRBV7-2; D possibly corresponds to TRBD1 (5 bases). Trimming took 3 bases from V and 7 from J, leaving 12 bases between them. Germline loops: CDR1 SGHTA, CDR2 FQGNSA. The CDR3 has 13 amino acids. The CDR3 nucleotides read TGTGCCAGCAGCTTTGGGGGGTTTGGTGGCTACACCTTC. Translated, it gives CASSFGGFGGYTF.

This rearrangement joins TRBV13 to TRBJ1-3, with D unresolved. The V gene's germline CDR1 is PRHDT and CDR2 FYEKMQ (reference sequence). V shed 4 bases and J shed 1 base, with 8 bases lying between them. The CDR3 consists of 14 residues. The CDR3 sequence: CASSSYRSGNTIYF. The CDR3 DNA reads TGTGCCAGCAGCTCATACAGATCTGGAAACACCATATATTTT.

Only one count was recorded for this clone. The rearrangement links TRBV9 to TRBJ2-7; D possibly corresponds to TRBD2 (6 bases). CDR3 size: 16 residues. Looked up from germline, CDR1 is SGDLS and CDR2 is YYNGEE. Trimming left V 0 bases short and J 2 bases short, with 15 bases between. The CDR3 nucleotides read TGTGCCAGCAGCGTAGCTCCCGGTGGCGGGGCCTACGAGCAGTACTTC. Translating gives CASSVAPGGGAYEQYF.

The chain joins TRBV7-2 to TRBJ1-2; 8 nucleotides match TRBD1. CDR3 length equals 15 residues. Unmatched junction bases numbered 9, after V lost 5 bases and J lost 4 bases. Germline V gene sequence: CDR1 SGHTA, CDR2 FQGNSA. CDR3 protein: CASSPRTGLGYGYTF. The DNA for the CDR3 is TGTGCCAGCAGCCCGAGGACAGGGCTAGGCTATGGCTACACCTTC.

The CDR3 nucleotides read TGTGCCTGGAGTAGAACATCACAAGAGACCCAGTACTTC. It translates to CAWSRTSQETQYF. The chain is built from TRBV30 and TRBJ2-5; D is unresolved. Germline V CDR1 and CDR2: GTSNPN, SVGIG (reference sequence). The ends were cut back, 2 bases at V and 2 bases at J, with 9 bases in the middle. The CDR3 loop spans 13 amino acids.

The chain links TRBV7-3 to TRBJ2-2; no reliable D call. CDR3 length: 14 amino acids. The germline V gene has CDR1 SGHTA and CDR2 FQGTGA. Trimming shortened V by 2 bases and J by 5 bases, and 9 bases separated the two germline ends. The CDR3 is CASSLDTLTGELFF. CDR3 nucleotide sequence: TGTGCCAGCAGCTTAGACACGCTGACCGGGGAGCTGTTTTTT.

CDR3 sequence: CASSFYSGRAMDEQFF. For the CDR3, the DNA is TGCGCCAGCAGCTTCTATAGCGGGAGGGCCATGGATGAGCAGTTCTTC. V and J are TRBV5-1 and TRBJ2-1, with 11 bases matching TRBD2. Looked up from germline, CDR1 is SGHRS and CDR2 is YFSETQ. The CDR3 has 16 residues. The V gene end was trimmed by 2 bases and the J gene end by 8 bases; junction bases not matched to a gene: 9. Combining the CDR3 with reference TRBV5-1 and TRBJ2-1 gives the whole variable domain KAGVTQTPRYLIKTRGQQVTLSCSPISGHRSVSWYQQTPGQGLQFLFEYFSETQRNKGNFPGRFSGRQFSNSRSEMNVSTLELGDSALYLCASSFYSGRAMDEQFFGPGTRLTVL.

CDR3 protein: CASSFTGSNQPQHF. The CDR3 nucleotides read TGTGCCAGCAGCTTTACAGGGAGCAATCAGCCCCAGCATTTT. The chain joins TRBV7-2 to TRBJ1-5, with D maybe TRBD1 (6 bases). Trimming removed 3 bases from V and 1 base from J, with 7 bases in between. Germline V lookup: CDR1 SGHTA, CDR2 FQGNSA. This CDR3 has 14 amino acids.

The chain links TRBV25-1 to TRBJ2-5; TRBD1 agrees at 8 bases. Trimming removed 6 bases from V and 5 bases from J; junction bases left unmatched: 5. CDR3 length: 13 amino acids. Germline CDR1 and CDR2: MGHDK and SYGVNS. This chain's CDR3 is CASRDRDRETQYF. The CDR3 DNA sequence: TGTGCCAGCAGGGACAGGGACCGGGAGACCCAGTACTTC.

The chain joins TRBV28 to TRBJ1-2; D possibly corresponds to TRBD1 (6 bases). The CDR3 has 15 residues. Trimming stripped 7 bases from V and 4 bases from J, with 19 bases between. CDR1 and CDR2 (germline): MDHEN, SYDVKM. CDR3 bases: TGTGCCAGCACTTTGAGTACGCAGGACAGCTATGGCTACACCTTC. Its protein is CASTLSTQDSYGYTF.

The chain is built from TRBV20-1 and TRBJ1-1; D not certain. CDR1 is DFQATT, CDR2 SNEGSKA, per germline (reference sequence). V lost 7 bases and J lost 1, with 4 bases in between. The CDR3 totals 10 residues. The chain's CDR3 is CSVRNTEAFF. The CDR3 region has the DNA TGCAGTGTTAGGAACACTGAAGCTTTCTTT.

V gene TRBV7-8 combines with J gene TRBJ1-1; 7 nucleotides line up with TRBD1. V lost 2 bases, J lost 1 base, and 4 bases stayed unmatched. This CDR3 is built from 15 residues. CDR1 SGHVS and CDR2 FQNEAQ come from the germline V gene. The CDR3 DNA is TGTGCCAGCAGCTTAAGACAGGGAGGGAACACTGAAGCTTTCTTT. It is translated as CASSLRQGGNTEAFF. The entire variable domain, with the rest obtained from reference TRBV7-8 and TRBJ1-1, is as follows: GAGVSQSPRYKVAKRGQDVALRCDPISGHVSLFWYQQALGQGPEFLTYFQNEAQLDKSGLPSDRFFAERPEGSVSTLKIQRTQQEDSAVYLCASSLRQGGNTEAFFGQGTRLTVV.

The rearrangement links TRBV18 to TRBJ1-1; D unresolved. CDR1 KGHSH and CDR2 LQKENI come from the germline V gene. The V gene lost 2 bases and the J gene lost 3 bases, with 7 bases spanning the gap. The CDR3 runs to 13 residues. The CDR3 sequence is CASSPIRDTEAFF. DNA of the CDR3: TGTGCCAGCTCACCAATTCGGGACACTGAAGCTTTCTTT.